The 31 T cell receptor beta chains below were found in one sample sequenced in a study of patients and donors after allogeneic stem cell transplantation. MiXCR, applied by TCRdb to the RT-PCR reads, yields one record per CDR3 protein. The table lists about a million distinct CDR3 sequences, more than 15% of them singletons. Sequencing was carried out using blood, either unsorted or a sorted T cell fraction (not recorded which). The origin of the receptors is a human donor who was either an allogeneic HSCT recipient or a stem cell or donor lymphocyte infusion donor (not recorded which). It is not recorded whose cells these are; they may come from a transplant donor.

In its sample, this clonotype was seen a few times. The V gene is TRBV6-2 or TRBV6-3, the J gene TRBJ2-5; D not resolved. Looked up from germline, CDR1 is MNHEY and CDR2 is SVGEGT. V was pared by 6 bases and J by 8 bases, with 25 bases between. The CDR3 runs 16 residues. CDR3 coding DNA: TGTGCCAGCAGCCAGATACAAGACGTGCGCACGACTACCCAGTACTTC. Translation: CASSQIQDVRTTTQYF.

The rearrangement uses TRBV28 and TRBJ2-7; either TRBD1 or TRBD2 may fit D (6 bases each). This CDR3 is built from 16 residues. The ends were cut back, 2 bases at V and 3 bases at J, with 17 bases in the middle. In germline, CDR1 is MDHEN, CDR2 SYDVKM. CDR3 DNA: TGTGCCAGCAGTTTAGGGGGGCTCCCTGGACTCTACGAGCAGTACTTC. Protein product: CASSLGGLPGLYEQYF.

The chain employs TRBV6-1 and TRBJ1-3; 7 nucleotides agree with TRBD1. After removal of 6 bases from V and 0 bases from J, the junction contained 5 bases not matched to a gene. Germline V gene lookup returns CDR1 MNHNS and CDR2 SASEGT. The CDR3 is 15 amino acids. CDR3 residues: CASSGTAASGNTIYF. As DNA, the CDR3 is TGTGCCAGCAGCGGGACAGCAGCCTCTGGAAACACCATATATTTT.

This clonotype appeared many times. The rearrangement uses TRBV7-2 and TRBJ1-3; 8 positions match TRBD1. V dropped 11 bases and J dropped 4; count of bases not matched to a gene: 7. Germline assignment: CDR1 SGHTA and CDR2 FQGNSA. The CDR3 is 13 residues long. Here the CDR3 reads CAGNDRGGNTIYF. The DNA of the CDR3 is TGTGCCGGCAATGACAGGGGAGGAAACACCATATATTTT.

This clonotype was recorded a few times. The CDR3 reads CASSQGTSGGYTDTQYF. Written as DNA, the CDR3 is TGTGCCAGCAGCCAAGGTACTAGCGGGGGGTACACAGATACGCAGTATTTT. This sequence joins TRBV3-1 and TRBJ2-3; 12 bases are shared with TRBD2. Looked up from germline, CDR1 is LGHDT and CDR2 is YNNKEL (reference sequence). The CDR3 has 17 amino acids. V gave up 1 base and J gave up 2 bases; unmatched junction bases: 4.

The gene calls are TRBV6-1 and TRBJ1-1; D gene unclear. V gave up 4 bases and J gave up 3 bases, with 9 bases separating them. Germline V lookup: CDR1 MNHNS, CDR2 SASEGT. CDR3 length: 13 amino acids. The CDR3 here is CASSAVRDTEAFF. The CDR3, as DNA: TGTGCCAGCAGTGCGGTTAGGGACACTGAAGCTTTCTTT.

V gene TRBV29-1 combines with J gene TRBJ2-2; 9 positions match TRBD1. CDR3 length: 14 residues. Germline V gene lookup returns CDR1 SQVTM and CDR2 ANQGSEA. The V gene end was trimmed by 7 bases and the J gene end by 4 bases; junction bases not matched to a gene: 7. The CDR3 region is CSAGQGSVTGELFF. The CDR3 region has the DNA TGCAGCGCCGGACAGGGGTCGGTCACCGGGGAGCTGTTTTTT.

This clonotype was counted between two and nine times. This sequence joins TRBV3-1 and TRBJ2-4, with 7 bases matching TRBD2. The germline CDR1 and CDR2 sequences are LGHDT and YNNKEL (reference sequence). The CDR3 is made up of 14 amino acids. The V segment lost 6 bases and the J segment 6 bases; nucleotides outside the gene matches: 8. The CDR3 DNA reads TGTGCCAGCAGTCCGAGGGAGGGGCTAAACATTCAGTACTTC. It yields the protein CASSPREGLNIQYF.

This clonotype was detected only a few times. The V gene is TRBV9, the J gene TRBJ2-2; D is undetermined. In germline, CDR1 is SGDLS, CDR2 YYNGEE. V was trimmed by 2 bases and J by 4 bases, leaving 6 bases between them. This CDR3 comprises 13 residues. For the CDR3, the DNA is TGTGCCAGCAGCGTTCCCCTCACCGGGGAGCTGTTTTTT. It is translated as CASSVPLTGELFF.

The sample holds a few counts of this clonotype. The V gene is TRBV29-1, the J gene TRBJ1-1; TRBD1 is a possible D gene (5 bases). The germline V gene has CDR1 SQVTM and CDR2 ANQGSEA. The V and J ends lost 4 bases and 5 bases respectively, with 11 bases between them. CDR3 length: 12 amino acids. The CDR3 DNA reads as TGCAGCGTTGGAGTTGGGGGGACTGAAGCTTTCTTT. This codes for CSVGVGGTEAFF.

The chain is built from TRBV20-1 and TRBJ2-7; D tentatively fits TRBD1 or TRBD2 (7 bases each). The CDR3 consists of 13 residues. CDR1 and CDR2 (germline): DFQATT, SNEGSKA (reference sequence). The V end was cut by 4 bases, the J end by 5 bases, with 15 bases between. The CDR3 DNA reads as TGCAGTGCTACCCAGGGGGGGCGGGACGAGCAGTACTTC. Encoded protein: CSATQGGRDEQYF.

The chain links TRBV11-2 to TRBJ2-3, with 11 bases identical to TRBD2. Germline CDR1 reads SGHAT; CDR2 reads FQNNGV. J was trimmed by 2 bases and V by 5 bases; bases with no gene match: 12. The length of the CDR3 is 18 residues. CDR3 nucleotides: TGTGCCAGCAGCATTAGAGGACTAGCGGGCTTTGTCACAGATACGCAGTATTTT. Translating gives CASSIRGLAGFVTDTQYF.

The chain uses TRBV20-1 and TRBJ2-2, with 10 positions matching TRBD1. Germline loops: CDR1 DFQATT, CDR2 SNEGSKA (reference sequence). Losses at the gene ends were 2 bases for V and 4 bases for J; bases not matched to a gene: 13. CDR3 size: 18 residues. CDR3: CSARKATGGTLGTGELFF. In DNA form, the CDR3 reads TGCAGTGCTAGAAAGGCGACAGGGGGCACGTTAGGCACCGGGGAGCTGTTTTTT.

This rearrangement joins TRBV24-1 to TRBJ2-1; D is ambiguous. Germline CDR1 and CDR2: KGHDR and SFDVKD. The V end was cut by 7 bases, the J end by 0 bases, with 6 bases between. The CDR3 spans 13 residues. The CDR3 coding sequence is TGTGCCACCAGCCACGGCTCCTACAATGAGCAGTTCTTC. It encodes CATSHGSYNEQFF.

This clonotype has a handful of counts. The chain combines TRBV12-3 or TRBV12-4 with TRBJ1-2; 8 bases agree with TRBD1. This CDR3 is 14 amino acids long. Losses at the gene ends were 7 bases for V and 4 bases for J; bases not matched to a gene: 8. The CDR3 sequence: CASIADRDGYGYTF. The CDR3 DNA reads TGTGCCAGCATCGCGGACAGGGATGGCTATGGCTACACCTTC.

The chain couples TRBV4-3 to TRBJ1-3, with D maybe TRBD1 (5 bases). The V and J ends lost 6 bases and 0 bases respectively, with 12 bases between them. There are 15 residues in the CDR3. The germline V gene has CDR1 LGHNA and CDR2 YSLEER. CDR3 nucleotides: TGCGCCAGCAGACAGGACCGGAGCTCTGGAAACACCATATATTTT. The encoded protein is CASRQDRSSGNTIYF.

V is TRBV27 and J is TRBJ2-6; 7 bases agree with TRBD1. The J segment lost 4 bases and the V segment lost 6 bases, leaving 9 bases of the junction unmatched. This CDR3 contains 16 residues. Germline V gives CDR1 MNHEY, CDR2 SMNVEV (reference sequence). The CDR3 reads CASRGTVGLGANVLTF. Here the CDR3 DNA reads TGTGCCAGCAGAGGGACAGTGGGTCTAGGGGCCAACGTCCTGACTTTC.

This clonotype was picked up one time. The chain is built from TRBV3-1 and TRBJ1-1; no clear D. Germline CDR1 and CDR2: LGHDT and YNNKEL (reference sequence). The CDR3 spans 14 residues. The V gene lost 3 bases and the J gene lost 11 bases, with 19 bases spanning the gap. The CDR3 reads CASSQQQAAQSAFF. The CDR3 DNA follows: TGTGCCAGCAGCCAGCAGCAGGCGGCCCAGAGCGCTTTCTTT. Filled out from reference TRBV3-1 and TRBJ1-1, the complete variable domain reads DTAVSQTPKYLVTQMGNDKSIKCEQNLGHDTMYWYKQDSKKFLKIMFSYNNKELIINETVPNRFSPKSPDKAHLNLHINSLELGDSAVYFCASSQQQAAQSAFFGQGTRLTVV.

The V gene is TRBV5-1, the J gene TRBJ1-1; D uncertain. Germline CDR1 reads SGHRS; CDR2 reads YFSETQ. The CDR3 extends over 14 amino acids. Trimming took off 0 bases at V and 4 bases at J, with 10 bases between the two ends. CDR3 loop: CASSLATDGTEAFF. CDR3 nucleotide sequence: TGCGCCAGCAGCTTGGCGACCGACGGCACTGAAGCTTTCTTT.

The chain is built from TRBV20-1 and TRBJ1-6, with D possibly being TRBD1 (5 bases). Germline V gene lookup returns CDR1 DFQATT and CDR2 SNEGSKA (reference sequence). V shed 3 bases and J shed 14 bases, with 20 bases lying between them. CDR3 size: 14 residues. The CDR3 DNA follows: TGCAGTGCTAGGATGTTCGGGGCCCAGGAGGCCCTCCACTTT. The encoded protein is CSARMFGAQEALHF.

The chain employs TRBV7-2 and TRBJ2-2; a possible D gene is TRBD1 (6 bases). The CDR3 consists of 16 residues. Trimming shortened V by 3 bases and J by 5 bases, and 16 bases separated the two germline ends. Looked up from germline, CDR1 is SGHTA and CDR2 is FQGNSA. The CDR3 loop is CASSLFGTRETGELFF. Here the CDR3 DNA reads TGTGCCAGCAGCTTGTTCGGGACAAGGGAGACCGGGGAGCTGTTTTTT.

This clonotype has ten or more counts. This chain links TRBV20-1 with TRBJ2-1; D perhaps matches TRBD2 (6 bases). Trimming took off 6 bases at V and 4 bases at J, with 19 bases between the two ends. The CDR3 contains 15 residues. Germline CDR1 reads DFQATT; CDR2 reads SNEGSKA (reference sequence). CDR3 sequence reads: CSALSSSGQYNEQFF. The CDR3 DNA follows: TGCAGTGCCCTCAGTTCAAGCGGGCAATACAATGAGCAGTTCTTC.

The rearrangement uses TRBV15 and TRBJ2-3; no reliable D call. The V gene lost 1 base and the J gene lost 0 bases, with 8 bases spanning the gap. This CDR3 has 15 amino acids. CDR1 LNHNV and CDR2 YYDKDF come from the germline V gene (reference sequence). DNA for the CDR3: TGTGCCACCAGCAGAGCCTCCCCTAGCACAGATACGCAGTATTTT. The encoded protein is CATSRASPSTDTQYF.

The chain couples TRBV4-2 to TRBJ2-7, with D perhaps given as TRBD1 or TRBD2 (5 bases each). Trimming removed 0 bases from V and 3 bases from J, with 12 bases in between. The CDR3 is 15 residues long. Germline CDR1 and CDR2: LGHNA and YNFKEQ. CDR3 sequence reads: CASSQDTGTLYEQYF. CDR3 DNA sequence: TGTGCCAGCAGCCAAGACACCGGGACCCTCTACGAGCAGTACTTC.

In this sample, this clonotype turned up a few times. The CDR3 reads CATMGLAGASEQFF. Here the CDR3 DNA reads TGTGCCACCATGGGACTAGCGGGAGCCAGTGAGCAGTTCTTC. This chain links TRBV24-1 with TRBJ2-1; 14 bases fit TRBD2. The V gene end was trimmed by 8 bases and the J gene end by 9 bases; junction bases not matched to a gene: 5. The CDR3 has 14 residues. The germline gives CDR1 KGHDR, CDR2 SFDVKD.

As for this clonotype: This is likely a read error, given that the CDR3 carries no conserved phenylalanine or tryptophan at its end. V and J are TRBV11-1 and TRBJ2-6; possible D gene TRBD1, 5 bases. CDR1 and CDR2 (germline): SGHAT, FQDESV (reference sequence). V lost 3 bases and J 2 bases, leaving 17 bases between the germline ends. This CDR3 comprises 18 residues. The CDR3 protein is CASSFQGAEIAGANVLTL. The CDR3 DNA reads TGTGCCAGCAGCTTTCAAGGGGCAGAAATTGCTGGGGCCAACGTCCTGACTCTC.

The table lists this clonotype with a few counts. The V and J genes are TRBV6-1 and TRBJ2-3, with TRBD1 matching 8 bases. Per the germline V gene, CDR1 is MNHNS and CDR2 is SASEGT. The length of the CDR3 is 18 residues. J was trimmed by 1 base and V by 4 bases; bases with no gene match: 13. CDR3 in DNA: TGTGCCAGCAGTGCGCTGGTAGGAGGGACAGGAGGCACAGATACGCAGTATTTT. The encoded protein is CASSALVGGTGGTDTQYF.

This chain connects TRBV7-9 to TRBJ2-5; D is possibly TRBD1 (5 bases). V lost 2 bases and J 1 base, leaving 17 bases between the germline ends. The CDR3 runs to 17 residues. The germline V gene encodes CDR1 SEHNR and CDR2 FQNEAQ (reference sequence). The CDR3 loop reads CASSLYPTAPSQETQYF. The CDR3 region has the DNA TGTGCCAGCAGCTTATACCCGACAGCTCCCTCCCAAGAGACCCAGTACTTC.

The genes are TRBV5-1 and TRBJ2-2, with 10 bases aligning to TRBD1. Germline V gene lookup returns CDR1 SGHRS and CDR2 YFSETQ. V dropped 6 bases and J dropped 5; count of bases not matched to a gene: 4. The CDR3 runs to 14 residues. CDR3 DNA: TGCGCCAGCACTGGGACAGGGGTGACCGGGGAGCTGTTTTTT. Translating gives CASTGTGVTGELFF.

This clonotype was seen repeatedly, ten times or more. The genes are TRBV12-3 or TRBV12-4 and TRBJ1-5; D possibly corresponds to TRBD1 (5 bases). Trimming stripped 6 bases from V and 8 bases from J, with 17 bases between. CDR3 length equals 14 residues. The CDR3 region has the DNA TGTGCCAGCAGCCTGACTCCCCGGGGGGAGCCCCAGCATTTT. As protein: CASSLTPRGEPQHF.

The V call is TRBV10-3, the J call TRBJ1-1; D ambiguous. V lost 7 bases and J 0 bases, leaving 12 bases between the germline ends. The germline gives CDR1 ENHRY, CDR2 SYGVKD. CDR3 size: 14 residues. CDR3 bases: TGTGCCATCAAAGTTGATACATTGAACACTGAAGCTTTCTTT. Translated, it gives CAIKVDTLNTEAFF.